This T cell receptor beta chain was recovered during a study of blood T cell repertoires in COVID-19. Using immunoSEQ multiplex PCR, the repertoire was profiled, and TCRdb retains in-frame clones only, with some absent. The data show roughly 190,000 clones, less than 80% seen once. The sequencing sample was made of peripheral blood. The receptor was isolated from a woman aged 50 to 65 with acute or convalescent COVID-19.

The CDR3, as DNA: TGTGCCAGCAGCGTAGGTCTAGCGGGGGGCCTAAGCACAGATACGCAGTATTTT. The encoded protein is CASSVGLAGGLSTDTQYF. V is TRBV9 and J is TRBJ2-3, with 11 bases lining up with TRBD2. Germline V CDR1 and CDR2: SGDLS, YYNGEE. The CDR3 consists of 18 residues. The V segment lost 0 bases and the J segment 0 bases; nucleotides outside the gene matches: 6.